The entry that follows covers one TCR beta chain sequence. The antigen remains undetermined. This CDR3 is also generated by other DNA sequences in the sample. This entry belongs to a study of Ad26.COV2.S vaccination and SARS-CoV-2 variants. Broader study findings: People who got the vaccine had more spike-specific TCR breadth than people who got placebo.

Documented treatment: 15 to 20 received Ad26.COV2.S at low or high dose, single or two shots; several received placebo; per-sample allocation not given. Sampling occurred on day 63 after the first vaccine or placebo injection. The ends were cut back, 6 bases at V and 2 bases at J, with 4 bases in the middle. The CDR3 contains 11 residues. From germline, CDR1 is KGHSH and CDR2 LQKENI. Clones were sequenced by immunoSEQ multiplex PCR, and TCRdb holds only the in-frame ones, with some missing. The table lists 400,000 to 450,000 clones, around 90% of them singletons. The source was peripheral blood, collected in a trial of Ad26.COV2.S vaccine versus placebo. This receptor was obtained from a person between 18 and 65 years old who received the Ad26.COV2.S COVID-19 vaccine or a placebo. This chain joins TRBV18 and TRBJ2-5; D is unresolved. CDR3 residues: CASSRQETQYF. As DNA, the CDR3 is TGTGCCAGCTCGCGACAAGAGACCCAGTACTTC.